This T cell receptor beta chain stems from a study of shared clonotypes between healthy human individuals. Study-level points and caveats: Naive subsets generally exceeded memory subsets in estimated richness.

The length of the CDR3 is 16 residues. The germline CDR1 and CDR2 sequences are SEHNR and FQNEAQ (reference sequence). Trimming cost V 4 bases and J 7 bases, with 17 bases left between them. The table came from immunoSEQ multiplex PCR; TCRdb's copy has only in-frame clones and leaves some out. The profile shows some 2,500,000 clones, roughly 92% of them singletons. This clone showed up just once. Antigen specificity is unknown. This TCR derives from a man younger than 35 in good health. Some clones in this sample may be carry-over from other donors' samples. The sample comprised naive CD4+ T cells from PBMCs. The subset denotes: CD45RA+ positively selected. V usage is TRBV7-9 and J usage is TRBJ1-6, with D perhaps TRBD1 (5 bases). CDR3 in amino acids: CASSSPGGGENSPLHF. The CDR3 region has the DNA TGTGCCAGCAGCTCTCCTGGGGGGGGTGAGAATTCACCCCTCCACTTT.